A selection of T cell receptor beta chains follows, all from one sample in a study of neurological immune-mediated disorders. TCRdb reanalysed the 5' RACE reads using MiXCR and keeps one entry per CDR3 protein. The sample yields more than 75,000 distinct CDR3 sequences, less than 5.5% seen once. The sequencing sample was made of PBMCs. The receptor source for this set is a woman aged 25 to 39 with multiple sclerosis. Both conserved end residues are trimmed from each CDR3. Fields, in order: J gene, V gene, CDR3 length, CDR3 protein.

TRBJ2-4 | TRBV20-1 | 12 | SASAEIGRNIQY
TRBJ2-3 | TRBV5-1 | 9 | ASEGADTQY
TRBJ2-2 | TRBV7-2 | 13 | ASSVTGVNTGELF
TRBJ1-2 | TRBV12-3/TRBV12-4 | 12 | ASSLWRGGEGYT
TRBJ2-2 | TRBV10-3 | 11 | ATGQDYTWELF
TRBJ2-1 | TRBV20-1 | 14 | SARGTSGGSYNEQF
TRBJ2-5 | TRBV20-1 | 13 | SARDPSVLAETQY
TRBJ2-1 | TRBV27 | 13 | ASRPSGRSYNEQF
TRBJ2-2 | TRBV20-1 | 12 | SARDHRDTGELF
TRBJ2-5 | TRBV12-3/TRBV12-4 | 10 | ASSFSSETQY